The clone carrying this T cell receptor beta chain is labeled as large. Its antigen is still unknown. The assay was immunoSEQ multiplex PCR, and TCRdb's table has in-frame clones only and misses some. This sample carries 2,100 or so clones, about 26% of them seen once, and the ten largest clones take about 18%. This entry is derived from a study of T cells in localized non-small cell lung cancer. Study findings and constraints: Turning up in adjacent lung were a median approximately 57 of the top 100 tumor clones. Clonality of T cells reached its maximum in uninvolved adjacent lung, surpassing tumor.

This CDR3 region has 14 residues. V was pared by 1 base and J by 7 bases, with 11 bases between. Looked up from germline, CDR1 is SGDLS and CDR2 is YYNGEE. Here the sequenced sample was lung tumor tissue, taken before any cancer treatment. The origin of this receptor is a male donor aged 60 or over with stage III lung adenocarcinoma. The chain has TRBV9 and TRBJ2-2, with D possibly TRBD2 on 6 matching bases. CDR3 nucleotide sequence: TGTGCCAGCAGCGTAACGGGAGATTTCGGGGAGCTGTTTTTT. It translates to CASSVTGDFGELFF.